Listed below are T cell receptor beta chains from one sample, sequenced in a study of T-cell memory formation after mild COVID-19. One entry per CDR3 protein, called by TCRdb with MiXCR from the 5' RACE reads. The profile shows a few hundred thousand distinct CDR3 sequences, approximately 19% of them singletons. Source material: PBMCs or a T cell subset sorted from them (not recorded which). Every receptor here comes from a young man who had mild COVID-19 (a few samples of this study predate the infection). Cell type and time point are not known. CDR3s include the opening cysteine and the closing phenylalanine or tryptophan. The D gene is left open where the match is weak. A row's size may be missing; if present it is once, few, many or a size class.

v_gene	len	d_gene	j_gene	abundance	CDR3nt	CDR3aa
TRBV20-1	13	.	TRBJ1-2	.	TGCAGTGCTCGCGGGGCGATTCTCTATGGCTACACCTTC	CSARGAILYGYTF
TRBV7-2	17	.	TRBJ2-3	few	TGTGCCAGCAGCTTAGGCTACGGCAGGCGACTTACAGATACGCAGTATTTT	CASSLGYGRRLTDTQYF
TRBV6-5	17	TRBD2	TRBJ2-5	.	TGTGCCAGCAGTTACTCGAAATTTGGCGGGGGACAAGAGACCCAGTACTTC	CASSYSKFGGGQETQYF
TRBV20-1	15	TRBD2	TRBJ2-5	few	TGCAGTGCTAGAGTTGCCGGGGGGGCCTGGGAGACCCAGTACTTC	CSARVAGGAWETQYF
TRBV5-1	16	TRBD2	TRBJ2-2	few	TGCGCCAGCAGCTTGGAACTAGCGGGGGTATCCGGGGAGCTGTTTTTT	CASSLELAGVSGELFF
TRBV5-1	14	.	TRBJ2-3	few	TGCGCCAGCAGCTTGGGGGGCTTCACAGATACGCAGTATTTT	CASSLGGFTDTQYF
TRBV27	14	.	TRBJ2-7	.	TGTGCCAGCAGTCTCAGGGGTCCGGACTACGAGCAGTACTTC	CASSLRGPDYEQYF
TRBV6-5	14	.	TRBJ2-5	.	TGTGCCAGCATGAGGGGGACCGCGGCGGAGACCCAGTACTTC	CASMRGTAAETQYF
TRBV20-1	16	TRBD1	TRBJ1-1	.	TGCAGTGCTCCATCCGGGACAGGGTTATCGGGCACTGAAGCTTTCTTT	CSAPSGTGLSGTEAFF
TRBV6-5	16	.	TRBJ2-2	few	TGTGCCAGCAGTTACTCGAGTCAGGGTCCCTACGGGGAGCTGTTTTTT	CASSYSSQGPYGELFF
TRBV19	11	.	TRBJ1-4	few	TGTGCCAGTAAGGAGGGGCGAAGACTGTTTTTT	CASKEGRRLFF
TRBV11-2	15	.	TRBJ2-3	.	TGTGCCAGCAGCCCGCCCACGGGGGCTACAGATACGCAGTATTTT	CASSPPTGATDTQYF
TRBV20-1	15	.	TRBJ1-5	.	TGCAGTGCTAGAGATCCTCGGACGGAGAATCAGCCCCAGCATTTT	CSARDPRTENQPQHF
TRBV24-1	16	TRBD1	TRBJ2-1	.	TGTGCCACCAGTGACCCGGGACAGGGGGCGGTAAATGAGCAGTTCTTC	CATSDPGQGAVNEQFF
TRBV12-3/TRBV12-4	17	TRBD2	TRBJ2-3	.	TGTGCCAGCAGTTGGCTAGCGGGGCGGGGCGGGACAGATACGCAGTATTTT	CASSWLAGRGGTDTQYF
TRBV5-1	16	TRBD2	TRBJ2-7	many	TGCGCCAGCAGCCGGACCCTAGCGGGGGGGCCGCGGGAGCAGTACTTC	CASSRTLAGGPREQYF